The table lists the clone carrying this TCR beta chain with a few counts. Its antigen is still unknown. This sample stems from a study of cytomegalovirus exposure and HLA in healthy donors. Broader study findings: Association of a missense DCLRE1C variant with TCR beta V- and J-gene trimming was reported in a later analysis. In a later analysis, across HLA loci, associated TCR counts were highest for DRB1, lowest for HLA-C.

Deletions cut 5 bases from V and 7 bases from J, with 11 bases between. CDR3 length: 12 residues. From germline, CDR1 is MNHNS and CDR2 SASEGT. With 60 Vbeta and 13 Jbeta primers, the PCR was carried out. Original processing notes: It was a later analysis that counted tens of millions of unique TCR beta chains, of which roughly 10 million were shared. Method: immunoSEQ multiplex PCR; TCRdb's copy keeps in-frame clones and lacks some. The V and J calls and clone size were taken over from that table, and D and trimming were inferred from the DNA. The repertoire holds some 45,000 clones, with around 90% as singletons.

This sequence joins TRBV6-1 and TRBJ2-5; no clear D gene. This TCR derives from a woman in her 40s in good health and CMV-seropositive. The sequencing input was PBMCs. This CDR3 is CASSPLPGTQYF. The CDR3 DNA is TGTGCCAGCAGTCCCCTACCCGGGACCCAGTACTTC.